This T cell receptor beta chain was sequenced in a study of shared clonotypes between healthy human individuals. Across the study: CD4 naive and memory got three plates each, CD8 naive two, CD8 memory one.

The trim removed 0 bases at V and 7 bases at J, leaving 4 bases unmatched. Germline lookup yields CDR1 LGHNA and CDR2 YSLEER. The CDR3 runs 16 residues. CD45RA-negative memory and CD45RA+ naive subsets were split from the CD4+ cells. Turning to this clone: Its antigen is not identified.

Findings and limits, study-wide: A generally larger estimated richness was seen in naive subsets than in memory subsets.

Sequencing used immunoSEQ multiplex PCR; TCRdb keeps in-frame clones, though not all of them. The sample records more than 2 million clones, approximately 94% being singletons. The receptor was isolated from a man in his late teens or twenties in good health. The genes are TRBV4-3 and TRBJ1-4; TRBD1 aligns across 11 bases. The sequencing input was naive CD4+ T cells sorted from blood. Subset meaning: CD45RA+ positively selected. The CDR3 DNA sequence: TGCGCCAGCAGCCAAGATTGGACAGGGGGCTTTGAAAAACTGTTTTTT. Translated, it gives CASSQDWTGGFEKLFF.